What follows are 12 T cell receptor beta chains derived from one specimen sequenced in a study of beta chain features in type 1 diabetes. Sequencing targeted expressed TCRB transcripts, as all isolated RNA had been reverse transcribed. Data came from immunoSEQ multiplex PCR; TCRdb stores just in-frame clones and leaves some out. This table holds 150,000 or so clones, around a tenth found once. The source material was central memory CD4+ T cells from blood. Source of these receptors: a young man in good health.

This sequence joins TRBV7-2 and TRBJ1-1; a weak D match, TRBD1 (6 bases). This CDR3 is 16 amino acids long. Germline CDR1 reads SGHTA; CDR2 reads FQGNSA. Deletions cut 5 bases from V and 0 bases from J, with 16 bases between. As DNA, the CDR3 is TGTGCCAGCAGCAAAAAGCGGGGGGCTCTGAACACTGAAGCTTTCTTT. This encodes CASSKKRGALNTEAFF.

This clone was counted only a few times. The V and J genes are TRBV19 and TRBJ1-5; D ambiguous. This CDR3 is 13 amino acids long. Trimming removed 6 bases at V and 2 bases at J, with 8 bases between. Per germline, CDR1 LNHDA and CDR2 SQIVND (reference sequence). As DNA, the CDR3 is TGTGCCAGTAGGTCTCCTGGCAATCAGCCCCAGCATTTT. Translated, it gives CASRSPGNQPQHF.

This clone was seen at least ten times. This chain connects TRBV30 to TRBJ1-4; TRBD1 matches 7 bases. CDR1 and CDR2 from the germline V gene are GTSNPN and SVGIG (reference sequence). The CDR3 is made up of 14 amino acids. J lost 7 bases, V lost 2 bases, and 7 bases had no gene match. The CDR3 is CAWSNRGSGEKLFF. The DNA of the CDR3 is TGTGCCTGGAGTAACAGGGGATCCGGTGAAAAACTGTTTTTT.

The chain couples TRBV7-3 to TRBJ2-7; 8 nucleotides match TRBD2. The CDR3 covers 14 residues. Germline V gene lookup returns CDR1 SGHTA and CDR2 FQGTGA. With V trimmed by 5 bases and J by 3 bases, 6 bases remained unmatched. The CDR3 bases are TGTGCCAGCAGCCTCGGGACTAGTAGCTACGAGCAGTACTTC. Protein sequence: CASSLGTSSYEQYF.

V and J are TRBV7-6 and TRBJ2-5; 9 bases line up with TRBD2. Germline V gives CDR1 SGHVS, CDR2 FNYEAQ. Trimming took 6 bases from V and 4 from J; bases not matched to a gene: 9. The CDR3 sequence is 15 residues long. The DNA of the CDR3 is TGTGCCAGCAGAAAGCTAGCGGGGACCGGAGAGACCCAGTACTTC. Translation gives CASRKLAGTGETQYF.

This chain joins TRBV7-8 and TRBJ2-1; D not certain. This CDR3 is built from 13 residues. Germline loops: CDR1 SGHVS, CDR2 FQNEAQ. Trimming left V 5 bases short and J 3 bases short, with 8 bases between. CDR3 coding DNA: TGTGCCAGCAGCCACACGGGCTACAATGAGCAGTTCTTC. Its translation: CASSHTGYNEQFF.

The V and J genes are TRBV6-1 and TRBJ2-7; the match to TRBD1 covers 9 bases. This CDR3 comprises 17 residues. Germline V CDR1 and CDR2: MNHNS, SASEGT. Trimming at V came to 3 bases and at J to 0 bases, leaving 9 bases not matched to a gene. This CDR3 is CASSEPAGTGFSYEQYF. For the CDR3, the DNA is TGTGCCAGCAGTGAGCCCGCCGGGACAGGGTTCTCCTACGAGCAGTACTTC.

The table lists this clone with a few counts. The J gene is TRBJ2-7, the V gene TRBV5-1; 9 bases fit TRBD1. This CDR3 region has 16 residues. The ends lost 2 bases at V and 3 bases at J; junction bases unmatched: 9. From germline, CDR1 is SGHRS and CDR2 YFSETQ. CDR3 DNA: TGCGCCAGCAGCTTCACAGGGGGCGCCTTTAACTACGAGCAGTACTTC. Translation gives CASSFTGGAFNYEQYF.

This clone has a handful of counts. V usage is TRBV25-1 and J usage is TRBJ2-3; possible D gene TRBD1, 6 bases. V was shortened by 3 bases and J by 2 bases, with 9 bases between the two germline ends. Germline V CDR1 and CDR2: MGHDK, SYGVNS. This CDR3 has 14 residues. The CDR3 reads CASSDQGYTDTQYF. In DNA, the CDR3 is TGTGCCAGCAGTGACCAGGGGTACACAGATACGCAGTATTTT.

This clone was found a few times. The chain uses TRBV14 and TRBJ2-2; no clear D. The CDR3 length is 14 residues. Trimming cost V 0 bases and J 0 bases, with 2 bases left between them. Germline V gene lookup returns CDR1 SGHDN and CDR2 FVKESK. The CDR3 here is CASSQDANTGELFF. As DNA, the CDR3 is TGTGCCAGCAGCCAAGACGCGAACACCGGGGAGCTGTTTTTT.

This clone occurred a few times. The V and J genes are TRBV7-9 and TRBJ2-5, with a possible D match to TRBD1 (6 bases). Trimming removed 4 bases from V and 5 bases from J, with 20 bases in between. The CDR3 has 16 amino acids. Germline assignment: CDR1 SEHNR and CDR2 FQNEAQ (reference sequence). CDR3 sequence reads: CASSWDIVGTGETQYF. For the CDR3, the DNA is TGTGCCAGCAGCTGGGACATCGTGGGGACGGGGGAGACCCAGTACTTC.

The gene calls are TRBV9 and TRBJ1-5, with D perhaps matching TRBD1 (6 bases). CDR1 is SGDLS and CDR2 is YYNGEE in the germline V gene. Trimming took off 0 bases at V and 4 bases at J, with 11 bases between the two ends. CDR3 size: 15 residues. The CDR3 sequence: CASSVDTGSNQPQHF. CDR3 nucleotides: TGTGCCAGCAGCGTAGATACAGGGTCGAATCAGCCCCAGCATTTT.